Each of the 30 T cell receptor beta chains below was sequenced from the same sample in a study of shared clonotypes between healthy human individuals. Profiling relied on immunoSEQ multiplex PCR, and the TCRdb table lists in-frame clones only, not all of them. The sample yields 2 million to 2.5 million clones, approximately 90% seen once. The sample was naive CD4+ T cells from PBMCs. The subset is: CD45RA+ positively selected. These receptors all stem from a man aged 18-30 years in good health. Some clones in this sample may be carry-over from other donors' samples.

V is TRBV28 and J is TRBJ2-2; D perhaps matches TRBD1 (5 bases). Germline values: CDR1 MDHEN, CDR2 SYDVKM. This CDR3 comprises 15 residues. The V end was cut by 5 bases, the J end by 4 bases, with 14 bases between. CDR3 residues: CASSRKGFLTGELFF. The CDR3 coding sequence is TGTGCCAGCAGTCGAAAGGGGTTCCTCACCGGGGAGCTGTTTTTT. Full variable domain (outside the CDR3, taken from reference TRBV28 and TRBJ2-2): DVKVTQSSRYLVKRTGEKVFLECVQDMDHENMFWYRQDPGLGLRLIYFSYDVKMKEKGDIPEGYSVSREKKERFSLILESASTNQTSMYLCASSRKGFLTGELFFGEGSRLTVL.

This CDR3 reads CASSSPGQLGNEQFF. CDR3 DNA sequence: TGCGCCAGCAGCTCCCCGGGACAGTTAGGCAATGAGCAGTTCTTC. This chain joins TRBV5-1 and TRBJ2-1; 7 positions agree with TRBD1. The V gene end was trimmed by 3 bases and the J gene end by 6 bases; junction bases not matched to a gene: 9. This CDR3 has 15 amino acids. Per germline, CDR1 SGHRS and CDR2 YFSETQ.

This clone was observed a few times. Within the sample, other DNA sequences also encode this same CDR3. The chain combines TRBV5-1 with TRBJ2-7; D unresolved. This CDR3 is 11 amino acids long. Deletions cut 4 bases from V and 1 base from J, with 3 bases between. Germline CDR1 and CDR2: SGHRS and YFSETQ. CDR3 residues: CASSDSYEQYF. Written as DNA, the CDR3 is TGCGCCAGCAGCGATTCCTACGAGCAGTACTTC.

The chain recombines TRBV7-9 with TRBJ1-1; TRBD1 matches at 8 bases. This CDR3 is built from 16 residues. Looked up from germline, CDR1 is SEHNR and CDR2 is FQNEAQ (reference sequence). The junction had 7 bases not matched to a gene; V was cut back by 4 bases and J by 0 bases. The CDR3 reads CASSSRQGPLNTEAFF. Written as DNA, the CDR3 is TGTGCCAGCAGCTCAAGACAGGGGCCCTTGAACACTGAAGCTTTCTTT.

The chain is built from TRBV4-1 and TRBJ2-1; 11 nucleotides match TRBD2. The J segment lost 4 bases and the V segment lost 3 bases, leaving 5 bases of the junction unmatched. From germline, CDR1 is MGHRA and CDR2 YSYEKL. CDR3 size: 16 residues. The CDR3: CASSHSGLADYNEQFF. CDR3 coding DNA: TGCGCCAGCAGCCACTCGGGACTAGCGGATTACAATGAGCAGTTCTTC.

This clone has more than one count but fewer than ten. V is TRBV6-5 and J is TRBJ1-2; TRBD1 aligns across 7 bases. CDR1 and CDR2 from the germline V gene are MNHEY and SVGAGI. There are 15 residues in the CDR3. V lost 7 bases, J lost 5 bases, and 13 bases stayed unmatched. The CDR3 DNA reads TGTGCCAGCACCTCCTTGGGGGAGGGGGCATATGGCTACACCTTC. It yields the protein CASTSLGEGAYGYTF.

This clone was seen just once. The rearrangement links TRBV28 to TRBJ2-2; D unresolved. V dropped 5 bases and J dropped 5 bases, with 18 bases sitting between them. Germline V gene sequence: CDR1 MDHEN, CDR2 SYDVKM. CDR3 length: 16 residues. The CDR3 bases are TGTGCCAGCAGTGAAGTTGGGGTCGGTCATACCGGGGAGCTGTTTTTT. It is translated as CASSEVGVGHTGELFF.

This chain uses TRBV5-1 with TRBJ1-4; TRBD1 might be the D (5 bases). The CDR3 runs to 15 residues. V lost 4 bases to trimming and J lost 8 bases, with 18 bases between them. The germline gives CDR1 SGHRS, CDR2 YFSETQ. CDR3 DNA sequence: TGCGCCAGCAGCACCGGCCCCCGTCAGGGAGAAAAACTGTTTTTT. This encodes CASSTGPRQGEKLFF. Variable domain in full (rest from reference TRBV5-1 and TRBJ1-4): KAGVTQTPRYLIKTRGQQVTLSCSPISGHRSVSWYQQTPGQGLQFLFEYFSETQRNKGNFPGRFSGRQFSNSRSEMNVSTLELGDSALYLCASSTGPRQGEKLFFGSGTQLSVL.

The chain carries TRBV6-5 and TRBJ2-1; perhaps TRBD1 as D (5 bases). The CDR3 runs 16 residues. Looked up from germline, CDR1 is MNHEY and CDR2 is SVGAGI. Trimming removed 4 bases from V and 6 bases from J, with 19 bases in between. CDR3 sequence (DNA): TGTGCCAGCAGTTCCCTCCCCCACCTTAGGGGCAATGAGCAGTTCTTC. Translated, it gives CASSSLPHLRGNEQFF.

The chain links TRBV28 to TRBJ2-7; 9 nucleotides align to TRBD2. The CDR3 loop spans 15 amino acids. Germline V gene lookup returns CDR1 MDHEN and CDR2 SYDVKM. J lost 0 bases, V lost 5 bases, and 5 bases had no gene match. CDR3: CASSPSGKSSYEQYF. The CDR3 nucleotides read TGTGCCAGCAGTCCTAGCGGGAAGAGCTCCTACGAGCAGTACTTC.

CDR3 sequence reads: CASSLGREDEQFF. Here the CDR3 DNA reads TGTGCCAGCAGCTTAGGTCGGGAGGACGAGCAGTTCTTC. The gene calls are TRBV11-3 and TRBJ2-1; 7 bases match TRBD2. This CDR3 contains 13 residues. CDR1 and CDR2 from the germline V gene are SGHNT and YENEEA. Germline trimming cut 1 base from V and 10 bases from J; bases unmatched to any gene: 4.

This chain links TRBV10-3 with TRBJ2-7; D possibly corresponds to TRBD1 (6 bases). This CDR3 has 15 residues. The V gene's germline CDR1 is ENHRY and CDR2 SYGVKD. Trimming shortened V by 2 bases and J by 2 bases, and 13 bases separated the two germline ends. The CDR3 bases are TGTGCCATCAGTGAGGCACAGACAGGAACCTACGAGCAGTACTTC. Its translation is CAISEAQTGTYEQYF.

In this sample, this clone turned up once. The chain is built from TRBV19 and TRBJ1-2, with D tentatively TRBD1 (6 bases). Germline lookup yields CDR1 LNHDA and CDR2 SQIVND (reference sequence). The CDR3 contains 14 residues. The V end was cut by 5 bases, the J end by 4 bases, with 14 bases between. The CDR3 DNA reads TGTGCCAGTAGTGCCACGGCGACAGGCTATGGCTACACCTTC. It specifies CASSATATGYGYTF.

To note about this clone: The same CDR3 can be traced to other DNA sequences in this sample. The CDR3 DNA follows: TGCGCCAGCAGCACCACTAGCGGGAGATCAGATACGCAGTATTTT. This encodes CASSTTSGRSDTQYF. The chain couples TRBV5-1 to TRBJ2-3, with 11 bases aligning to TRBD2. Unmatched junction bases numbered 5, after V lost 4 bases and J lost 4 bases. Looked up from germline, CDR1 is SGHRS and CDR2 is YFSETQ. There are 15 residues in the CDR3.

J is TRBJ2-3 and V is TRBV7-8, with a weak D call TRBD2 (7 bases). Germline V gives CDR1 SGHVS, CDR2 FQNEAQ. The CDR3 consists of 16 residues. Trimming took 1 base from V and 2 from J, leaving 13 bases between them. The CDR3 region is CASSLGGGLVTDTQYF. DNA for the CDR3: TGTGCCAGCAGCTTAGGGGGGGGGCTGGTCACAGATACGCAGTATTTT. Together with reference TRBV7-8 and TRBJ2-3, the CDR3 gives the full variable domain: GAGVSQSPRYKVAKRGQDVALRCDPISGHVSLFWYQQALGQGPEFLTYFQNEAQLDKSGLPSDRFFAERPEGSVSTLKIQRTQQEDSAVYLCASSLGGGLVTDTQYFGPGTRLTVL.

V usage is TRBV7-9 and J usage is TRBJ2-5; D might be TRBD2 (6 bases). Trimming removed 5 bases at V and 3 bases at J, with 10 bases between. This CDR3 region has 13 residues. Germline CDR1 and CDR2: SEHNR and FQNEAQ (reference sequence). CDR3 coding DNA: TGTGCCAGCAGCCCGACTAGTGAAGAGACCCAGTACTTC. Amino acid sequence: CASSPTSEETQYF.

The chain uses TRBV7-9 and TRBJ2-1; a weak D match, TRBD2 (7 bases). Germline CDR1 SEHNR, CDR2 FQNEAQ (reference sequence). V shed 5 bases and J shed 10 bases, with 15 bases lying between them. This CDR3 has 13 amino acids. The CDR3 DNA sequence: TGTGCCAGCAGCAGAGGGGGGGCCATCGAGCAGTTCTTC. Protein product: CASSRGGAIEQFF.

The chain recombines TRBV28 with TRBJ2-7; 9 positions match TRBD2. Trimming at V came to 5 bases and at J to 6 bases, leaving 20 bases not matched to a gene. The CDR3 covers 18 residues. CDR1 and CDR2 from the germline V gene are MDHEN and SYDVKM. CDR3 sequence: CASSKTPGAGLASAEQYF. The CDR3 coding sequence is TGTGCCAGCAGTAAGACCCCGGGTGCTGGACTAGCGTCGGCCGAGCAGTACTTC.

The V and J genes are TRBV19 and TRBJ1-5; tentatively, D is TRBD1 (6 bases). This CDR3 is 15 amino acids long. CDR1 and CDR2 from the germline V gene are LNHDA and SQIVND (reference sequence). V lost 6 bases and J lost 3, with 15 bases in between. The CDR3 loop reads CASRRGGKSNQPQHF. The CDR3 nucleotides read TGTGCCAGTAGAAGAGGGGGGAAGTCCAATCAGCCCCAGCATTTT.

V gene TRBV5-1 combines with J gene TRBJ1-1; D unresolved. Germline V gives CDR1 SGHRS, CDR2 YFSETQ. The CDR3 is made up of 15 amino acids. V was pared by 4 bases and J by 0 bases, with 13 bases between. The CDR3 loop reads CASSPGRNMNTEAFF. CDR3 bases: TGCGCCAGCAGCCCGGGTCGAAACATGAACACTGAAGCTTTCTTT.

The chain is built from TRBV28 and TRBJ2-7; D is uncertain. Germline V lookup: CDR1 MDHEN, CDR2 SYDVKM. Trimming removed 3 bases from V and 3 bases from J, with 15 bases in between. The CDR3 loop spans 15 amino acids. The DNA for the CDR3 is TGTGCCAGCAGTTTCGGCGGAGCTACTGACTACGAGCAGTACTTC. Translation gives CASSFGGATDYEQYF.

This clone showed up just once. The chain employs TRBV5-5 and TRBJ2-7; the D call may be TRBD1 or TRBD2 (5 bases each). Per germline, CDR1 SGHKS and CDR2 YYEKEE (reference sequence). This CDR3 has 13 amino acids. The germline V and J ends were trimmed by 4 bases and 2 bases, with 10 bases remaining between them. This chain's CDR3 is CASSRGPAYEQYF. The CDR3 DNA is TGTGCCAGCAGCCGGGGACCAGCCTACGAGCAGTACTTC.

V and J are TRBV5-1 and TRBJ1-3; a weak D match, TRBD1 (5 bases). Per the germline V gene, CDR1 is SGHRS and CDR2 is YFSETQ. This CDR3 is 18 amino acids long. Trimming removed 9 bases from V and 0 bases from J, with 25 bases in between. CDR3 DNA sequence: TGCGCCACCTCGAATCAACCGTCCGGGACCCCCTCTGGAAACACCATATATTTT. It encodes CATSNQPSGTPSGNTIYF.

This clone was observed a handful of times. Other DNA sequences from this sample encode an identical CDR3 as well. The CDR3 is CAWGTVNTEAFF. DNA of the CDR3: TGTGCCTGGGGCACAGTGAACACTGAAGCTTTCTTT. The V call is TRBV30, the J call TRBJ1-1; D call uncertain. The CDR3 loop spans 12 amino acids. Germline V gene lookup returns CDR1 GTSNPN and CDR2 SVGIG (reference sequence). Between the trimmed V and J ends, which lost 5 bases and 0 bases, there was a span of 7 bases. Based on the CDR3 plus reference TRBV30 and TRBJ1-1, the full variable domain is SQTIHQWPATLVQPVGSPLSLECTVEGTSNPNLYWYRQAAGRGLQLLFYSVGIGQISSEVPQNLSASRPQDRQFILSSKKLLLSDSGFYLCAWGTVNTEAFFGQGTRLTVV.

The J gene is TRBJ2-7, the V gene TRBV12-5; 8 nucleotides align to TRBD1. Trimming took 2 bases from V and 0 from J; bases not matched to a gene: 15. In germline, CDR1 is LGHNT, CDR2 FRNRAP. CDR3 length: 19 amino acids. The CDR3, as DNA: TGTGCTAGTGGTTTGCCTAGGGACAGGTCCCCTCCGAGCTCCTACGAGCAGTACTTC. Its translation is CASGLPRDRSPPSSYEQYF.

Concerning this clone: In the same sample, other DNA sequences code for this CDR3. The CDR3 spells CASSFGGSSYEQYF. For the CDR3, the DNA is TGCGCCAGCAGCTTCGGGGGGAGCTCCTACGAGCAGTACTTC. The chain couples TRBV5-1 to TRBJ2-7; 7 nucleotides agree with TRBD2. This CDR3 region has 14 residues. The germline V gene encodes CDR1 SGHRS and CDR2 YFSETQ. Unmatched junction bases numbered 2, after V lost 2 bases and J lost 0 bases.

This clone was recorded only once. The CDR3 here is CASRRPGGRGAFF. The CDR3 nucleotides read TGTGCCAGCAGGCGTCCGGGGGGCAGGGGGGCTTTCTTT. The chain combines TRBV28 with TRBJ1-1; the match to TRBD1 covers 7 bases. The CDR3 has 13 residues. Looked up from germline, CDR1 is MDHEN and CDR2 is SYDVKM. V lost 6 bases, J lost 11 bases, and 12 bases stayed unmatched.

The V gene is TRBV11-2, the J gene TRBJ2-7; tentatively, D is TRBD2 (5 bases). Germline V CDR1 and CDR2: SGHAT, FQNNGV. The CDR3 loop spans 14 amino acids. Trimming left V 1 base short and J 7 bases short, with 14 bases between. CDR3 residues: CASSLVDSGLEQYF. CDR3 bases: TGTGCCAGCAGCTTAGTGGACTCAGGTTTGGAGCAGTACTTC.

In DNA, the CDR3 is TGTGCCTGGACCCCTTGGAGTGGAAACACCATATATTTT. Its protein product is CAWTPWSGNTIYF. The gene calls are TRBV30 and TRBJ1-3, with unresolved D. With 4 bases removed from V and 3 bases from J, the gap between germline ends came to 10 bases. The germline V gene encodes CDR1 GTSNPN and CDR2 SVGIG (reference sequence). The CDR3 is 13 residues long.

Written as DNA, the CDR3 is TGCGCCAGCAGCTTGGAGCTAGCGGCCAACTACGAGCAGTACTTC. Translation: CASSLELAANYEQYF. The V and J genes are TRBV5-1 and TRBJ2-7; 7 bases match TRBD2. The CDR3 sequence is 15 residues long. Germline V gives CDR1 SGHRS, CDR2 YFSETQ. The V gene end was trimmed by 0 bases and the J gene end by 3 bases; junction bases not matched to a gene: 6.